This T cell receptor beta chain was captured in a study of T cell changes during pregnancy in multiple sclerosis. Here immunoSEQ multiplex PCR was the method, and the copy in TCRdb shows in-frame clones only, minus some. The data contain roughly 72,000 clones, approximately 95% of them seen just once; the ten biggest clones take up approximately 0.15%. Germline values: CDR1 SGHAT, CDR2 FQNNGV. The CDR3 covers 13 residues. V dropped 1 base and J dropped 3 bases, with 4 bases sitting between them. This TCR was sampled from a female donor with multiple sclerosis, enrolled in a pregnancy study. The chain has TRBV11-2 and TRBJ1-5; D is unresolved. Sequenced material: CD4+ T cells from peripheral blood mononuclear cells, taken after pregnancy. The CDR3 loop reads CASSLGDNQPQHF. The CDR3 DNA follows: TGTGCCAGCAGCTTAGGAGACAATCAGCCCCAGCATTTT.